These T cell receptor beta chains were read from a single sample in a study of beta chain features in type 1 diabetes. Generated by immunoSEQ multiplex PCR, the TCRdb table keeps only in-frame clones and is missing some. The repertoire includes about 260,000 clones, under 70% of them detected once, and roughly 0.048% sits in the top ten. Sequencing was carried out using naive CD4+ T cells from blood. These receptors were obtained from a man under 40 in good health. CDR3s include the opening cysteine and the closing phenylalanine or tryptophan. Each record gives: V gene, CDR3 length, J gene, clone size, D gene, CDR3 DNA, CDR3 protein. D genes are given only for firm matches. Size is omitted from some rows. Given values are once, few, many or a class for expanded clones.

TRBV4-3	12	TRBJ2-1	NA	NA	TGCGCCAGCAGCACAGGACGGGGTGAGCAGTTCTTC	CASSTGRGEQFF
TRBV29-1	12	TRBJ2-3	few	NA	TGCAGCGTTGTTGGGCCCACAGATACGCAGTATTTT	CSVVGPTDTQYF
TRBV7-8	16	TRBJ1-4	NA	TRBD1	TGTGCCAGCAGCCGACTAGGACAGGGGGCTCGTGAAAAACTGTTTTTT	CASSRLGQGAREKLFF
TRBV6-1	15	TRBJ2-4	few	TRBD1	TGTGCCAGCGCTGCTACAGGGGATGCCAAAAACATTCAGTACTTC	CASAATGDAKNIQYF
TRBV9	17	TRBJ2-1	once	TRBD2	TGTGCCAGCAGCGTAGGAGGCGGGAGTCGATGGTACAATGAGCAGTTCTTC	CASSVGGGSRWYNEQFF
TRBV7-9	16	TRBJ2-3	once	NA	TGTGCCAGCAGCTTAGTTCGGGGAGGAAGCACAGATACGCAGTATTTT	CASSLVRGGSTDTQYF
TRBV15	19	TRBJ2-3	NA	TRBD2	TGTGCCACCAGCAGAGATCCCCTTGAAGCGGGAGGGCCCCTGGATACGCAGTATTTT	CATSRDPLEAGGPLDTQYF
TRBV30	13	TRBJ2-2	NA	NA	TGTGCCTGGACGGCAAGGTACCCCGGGGAGCTGTTTTTT	CAWTARYPGELFF
TRBV15	16	TRBJ2-5	few	TRBD2	TGTGCCACCAGCAGCGGGACTAGCGGGCTACAAGAGACCCAGTACTTC	CATSSGTSGLQETQYF
TRBV14	18	TRBJ1-1	NA	TRBD1	TGTGCCAGCAGCCAAGATAACCCCCCCCAGGGGGCGAAAACTGAAGCTTTCTTT	CASSQDNPPQGAKTEAFF
TRBV18	14	TRBJ2-4	few	TRBD2	TGTGCCAGCTCACCGACTAGCGGGAGGAACATTCAGTACTTC	CASSPTSGRNIQYF
TRBV29-1	17	TRBJ2-1	few	TRBD2	TGCAGCGTTGACCCGGTGGCTAGCGGGAGGGCCTACAATGAGCAGTTCTTC	CSVDPVASGRAYNEQFF
TRBV15	15	TRBJ2-1	NA	TRBD1	TGTGCCACCAGCAGAATGGGACAGGGTGTAAATGAGCAGTTCTTC	CATSRMGQGVNEQFF
TRBV30	12	TRBJ1-2	few	NA	TGTGCCTGGAGTGTATGGCAATATGGCTACACCTTC	CAWSVWQYGYTF
TRBV30	14	TRBJ1-5	NA	TRBD1	TGTGCCTGGAGTGTCGGGACAGTGAATCAGCCCCAGCATTTT	CAWSVGTVNQPQHF
TRBV7-9	17	TRBJ1-5	NA	NA	TGTGCCAGCAGCTTATGGGGCCGCGGGGTGCAAACCGGGGCCCAGCATTTT	CASSLWGRGVQTGAQHF
TRBV9	16	TRBJ2-1	NA	NA	TGTGCCAGCAGCCCTAGACTGGGTGCGTCCTACAATGAGCAGTTCTTC	CASSPRLGASYNEQFF
TRBV4-3	18	TRBJ2-4	few	TRBD1	TGCGCCAGCAGCCAAGAAAGAGCGGGACAGGGGGCGATAAACATTCAGTACTTC	CASSQERAGQGAINIQYF
TRBV7-2	16	TRBJ2-5	few	TRBD2	TGTGCCAGCAGCTTAGCACAGGTCCGACTAGCGGAGACCCAGTACTTC	CASSLAQVRLAETQYF
TRBV7-2	13	TRBJ1-1	NA	NA	TGTGCCAGCAGCCAACAGGGAGGAACTGAAGCTTTCTTT	CASSQQGGTEAFF